The rows below give T cell receptor beta chains drawn from one sample of a study of sequential checkpoint blockade in melanoma. The assay was immunoSEQ multiplex PCR, and TCRdb's table has in-frame clones only and misses some. The profile shows about 35,000 clones, roughly four fifths of them singletons. Material: CD8+ T cells sorted from blood (inferred from file names), obtained from a patient given nivolumab and ipilimumab in sequence. The origin of the receptors is a human donor with melanoma. CDR3s include the opening cysteine and the closing phenylalanine or tryptophan. D genes are given only for firm matches. Rows give clone size only sometimes, using once, few, many, or a class for an expanded clone.

D	size	V	J	CDR3	DNA
.	.	TRBV5-1	TRBJ2-1	CASSLAEGLLYNEQFF	TGCGCCAGCAGCTTGGCCGAGGGACTTCTATACAATGAGCAGTTCTTC
.	.	TRBV7-9	TRBJ1-2	CASSLSGTTNYGYTF	TGTGCCAGCAGCTTAAGCGGCACGACTAACTATGGCTACACCTTC
.	.	TRBV7-2	TRBJ2-7	CASSLLGHFEPGEQYF	TGTGCCAGCAGCCTCCTGGGACATTTTGAACCTGGGGAGCAGTACTTC
.	few	TRBV21-1	TRBJ2-1	CARSFRNGHTHNEQFF	TGTGCCAGGTCCTTTCGCAACGGACACACGCACAATGAGCAGTTCTTC
.	.	TRBV2	TRBJ1-2	CASSAKGYTF	TGTGCCAGCAGTGCTAAGGGCTACACCTTC
TRBD1	.	TRBV5-4	TRBJ1-1	CASSADRGVATEAFF	TGTGCCAGCAGCGCGGACAGGGGGGTGGCCACTGAAGCTTTCTTT
TRBD2	.	TRBV27	TRBJ2-1	CASSSGRLAGYNEQFF	TGTGCCAGCAGTTCAGGAAGACTAGCGGGATACAATGAGCAGTTCTTC
.	once	TRBV6-6	TRBJ2-7	CASSYSSRGNYEQYF	TGTGCCAGCAGTTACTCGAGCAGGGGCAACTACGAGCAGTACTTC
.	.	TRBV6-1	TRBJ2-3	CASSDGGYSTDTQYF	TGTGCCAGCAGTGACGGGGGATATAGCACAGATACGCAGTATTTT
.	.	TRBV7-9	TRBJ2-5	CASSLAVGETQYF	TGTGCCAGCAGCTTAGCGGTCGGGGAGACCCAGTACTTC
TRBD2	.	TRBV7-9	TRBJ2-1	CASSLSGTTYNEQFF	TGTGCCAGCAGCCTTAGCGGGACTACCTACAATGAGCAGTTCTTC
.	.	TRBV6-1	TRBJ1-2	CASSEAEQGVGYTF	TGTGCCAGCAGTGAAGCGGAACAGGGCGTCGGCTACACCTTC
TRBD2	.	TRBV6-4	TRBJ2-3	CASSETGTSGGATDTQYF	TGTGCCAGCAGTGAGACCGGGACTAGCGGGGGGGCCACAGATACGCAGTATTTT
TRBD1	.	TRBV19	TRBJ2-1	CATASGQGALTRQFF	TGTGCCACCGCATCTGGACAGGGGGCACTCACCCGGCAGTTCTTC
TRBD1	.	TRBV9	TRBJ2-7	CASSARQGWDEQYF	TGTGCCAGCAGCGCCCGACAGGGGTGGGACGAGCAGTACTTC
.	.	TRBV27	TRBJ2-3	CASSLSPLSTDTQYF	TGTGCCAGCAGTTTATCTCCTTTGAGCACAGATACGCAGTATTTT
TRBD2	once	TRBV2	TRBJ2-7	CASSEAPTSGSSYEQYF	TGTGCCAGCAGTGAAGCGCCTACTAGCGGGAGCTCCTACGAGCAGTACTTC
.	.	TRBV1	TRBJ2-3	CTSSRDWSGKRTDTQYF	TGCACCAGCAGCCGTGATTGGAGCGGGAAGCGCACAGATACGCAGTATTTT
TRBD2	once	TRBV7-8	TRBJ2-7	CASSRAAGPAYEQYF	TGTGCCAGCAGCCGAGCAGCGGGGCCGGCCTACGAGCAGTACTTC
TRBD1	.	TRBV7-9	TRBJ1-1	CASSFTGVTEAFF	TGTGCCAGCAGCTTTACAGGGGTCACTGAAGCTTTCTTT
.	.	TRBV4-2	TRBJ2-5	CASSQATTERYVETQYF	TGTGCCAGCAGCCAAGCCACGACTGAGCGGTACGTGGAGACCCAGTACTTC
TRBD1	.	TRBV5-6	TRBJ1-1	CASSLDRAVIEHTEAFF	TGTGCCAGCAGCCTGGACAGGGCTGTAATAGAGCACACTGAAGCTTTCTTT
.	few	TRBV7-6	TRBJ2-7	CASSLSMSRGPTYEQYF	TGTGCCAGCAGCTTATCCATGAGCAGGGGTCCCACCTACGAGCAGTACTTC
.	.	TRBV27	TRBJ2-4	CASGNPRQRAKNIQYF	TGTGCCTCAGGGAACCCACGACAGCGAGCCAAAAACATTCAGTACTTC
.	.	TRBV5-1	TRBJ1-4	CASSRRGGTTNEKLFF	TGCGCCAGCAGCCGGCGGGGCGGGACGACTAATGAAAAACTGTTTTTT
.	.	TRBV30	TRBJ2-7	CAWSATGREQYF	TGTGCCTGGAGTGCGACAGGGAGGGAGCAGTACTTC